This is a list of T cell receptor beta chains from one sample in a study of response to subunit inactivated influenza vaccine. TCRdb recomputed calls from the RT-PCR reads with MiXCR, one row per CDR3 protein. The sample contains about 780,000 distinct CDR3 sequences, around 18% of which appear only once. The sample was PBMCs from blood, taken 5 days after vaccination. These receptors all come from a man aged 45-60 years who received an inactivated influenza vaccine. The CDR3 runs from the conserved cysteine through the conserved F or W. D genes are given only for firm matches.

j_gene: TRBJ2-1
v_gene: TRBV20-1
d_gene: TRBD2
CDR3aa: CSAKGPSGGRFTYNEQFF

j_gene: TRBJ2-7
v_gene: TRBV29-1
d_gene: TRBD2
CDR3aa: CSVRLAGVPYEQYF

j_gene: TRBJ1-5
v_gene: TRBV11-2
d_gene: -
CDR3aa: CASSLDSRQPQHF

j_gene: TRBJ2-1
v_gene: TRBV4-2
d_gene: TRBD2
CDR3aa: CASSPTGTNVWNEQFF

j_gene: TRBJ1-2
v_gene: TRBV29-1
d_gene: -
CDR3aa: CSVVPPSGRGYTF

j_gene: TRBJ1-5
v_gene: TRBV5-1
d_gene: TRBD1
CDR3aa: CASSLNAGGDQPQHF

j_gene: TRBJ2-2
v_gene: TRBV28
d_gene: -
CDR3aa: CASRARTTGELFF

j_gene: TRBJ1-1
v_gene: TRBV20-1
d_gene: -
CDR3aa: CSAKPGGVRTEAFF

j_gene: TRBJ2-2
v_gene: TRBV6-2/TRBV6-3
d_gene: -
CDR3aa: CASKGPKTEITELFF

j_gene: TRBJ2-7
v_gene: TRBV7-2
d_gene: -
CDR3aa: CASSQGRRVGEQYF

j_gene: TRBJ2-5
v_gene: TRBV7-2
d_gene: -
CDR3aa: CASSAVAVETQYF

j_gene: TRBJ1-6
v_gene: TRBV6-1
d_gene: -
CDR3aa: CASKTGTPYNSPLHF

j_gene: TRBJ2-2
v_gene: TRBV12-3/TRBV12-4
d_gene: -
CDR3aa: CASSLMVQYTGELFF

j_gene: TRBJ2-7
v_gene: TRBV5-6
d_gene: TRBD1
CDR3aa: CASSSTGGLPYEQYF

j_gene: TRBJ2-1
v_gene: TRBV28
d_gene: TRBD1
CDR3aa: CASSRQGSAGNEQFF

j_gene: TRBJ2-5
v_gene: TRBV5-1
d_gene: -
CDR3aa: CASSSTGGKETQYF

j_gene: TRBJ2-5
v_gene: TRBV4-3
d_gene: -
CDR3aa: CASSSGPAETQYF